Below are 7 T cell receptor beta chains sequenced from a single sample in a study of blood T cell repertoires in COVID-19. The protocol was immunoSEQ multiplex PCR, while the TCRdb copy is restricted to in-frame clones and leaves out a portion. The sample lists 250,000 or so clones, just under 90% seen once, with roughly 4.3% in the top ten. Sequenced: PBMCs or T cells enriched from blood (not recorded which). These receptors were obtained from a woman in her 30s with acute COVID-19.

The V gene is TRBV7-8, the J gene TRBJ2-3, with D possibly matching TRBD2 (6 bases). Germline V gives CDR1 SGHVS, CDR2 FQNEAQ. The V and J ends lost 5 bases and 2 bases respectively, with 17 bases between them. The CDR3 has 16 amino acids. DNA for the CDR3: TGTGCCAGCAGCACGCCACGGGGCGGGAACACAGATACGCAGTATTTT. Amino acid sequence: CASSTPRGGNTDTQYF. The variable domain in full, completed from reference TRBV7-8 and TRBJ2-3, reads GAGVSQSPRYKVAKRGQDVALRCDPISGHVSLFWYQQALGQGPEFLTYFQNEAQLDKSGLPSDRFFAERPEGSVSTLKIQRTQQEDSAVYLCASSTPRGGNTDTQYFGPGTRLTVL.

The V and J genes are TRBV11-1 and TRBJ2-3, with 8 bases aligning to TRBD1. The J segment lost 3 bases and the V segment lost 5 bases, leaving 10 bases of the junction unmatched. Germline loops: CDR1 SGHAT, CDR2 FQDESV (reference sequence). The CDR3 extends over 16 amino acids. The CDR3 reads CASSPGRTGRTDTQYF. In DNA, the CDR3 is TGTGCCAGCAGCCCCGGCCGGACAGGGCGGACAGATACGCAGTATTTT.

J is TRBJ2-3 and V is TRBV5-1; 10 positions match TRBD2. The CDR3 consists of 15 residues. The V gene's germline CDR1 is SGHRS and CDR2 YFSETQ. Trimming took 4 bases from V and 2 from J; bases not matched to a gene: 4. The CDR3 region is CASSPSGRDTDTQYF. CDR3 bases: TGCGCCAGCAGCCCTAGCGGGAGAGACACAGATACGCAGTATTTT. The full variable domain, its missing parts supplied by reference TRBV5-1 and TRBJ2-3, is KAGVTQTPRYLIKTRGQQVTLSCSPISGHRSVSWYQQTPGQGLQFLFEYFSETQRNKGNFPGRFSGRQFSNSRSEMNVSTLELGDSALYLCASSPSGRDTDTQYFGPGTRLTVL.

The chain uses TRBV28 and TRBJ1-5; D call uncertain. This CDR3 is 13 amino acids long. V lost 4 bases and J lost 1, with 5 bases in between. Germline V CDR1 and CDR2: MDHEN, SYDVKM. DNA of the CDR3: TGTGCCAGCAGTTCTGGCAGCAATCAGCCCCAGCATTTT. It specifies CASSSGSNQPQHF.

The chain employs TRBV6-2 or TRBV6-3 and TRBJ2-3; 11 bases line up with TRBD2. CDR1 and CDR2 from the germline V gene are MNHEY and SVGEGT. This CDR3 region has 14 residues. V shed 6 bases and J 4 bases; nucleotides not matched to a gene: 3. The CDR3 DNA follows: TGTGCCAGCAGCGTAGCGGGAGGGTCAGATACGCAGTATTTT. Translating it yields CASSVAGGSDTQYF.

This chain connects TRBV10-3 to TRBJ2-1, with 11 positions matching TRBD2. The ends lost 6 bases at V and 7 bases at J; junction bases unmatched: 20. Looked up from germline, CDR1 is ENHRY and CDR2 is SYGVKD. This CDR3 is built from 19 residues. The CDR3 region is CAIRDPSGTSGTPRNEQFF. Here the CDR3 DNA reads TGTGCCATCAGAGACCCATCCGGGACTAGCGGAACCCCTAGGAATGAGCAGTTCTTC.

As DNA, the CDR3 is TGTGCCAGCGGACTGTTGGGAGGACAGGGGGACTCACCCCTCCACTTT. It codes for CASGLLGGQGDSPLHF. The chain couples TRBV28 to TRBJ1-6; TRBD1 matches 10 bases. V was pared by 8 bases and J by 10 bases, with 14 bases of the junction left unmatched. The CDR3 sequence is 16 residues long. The germline V gene has CDR1 MDHEN and CDR2 SYDVKM.